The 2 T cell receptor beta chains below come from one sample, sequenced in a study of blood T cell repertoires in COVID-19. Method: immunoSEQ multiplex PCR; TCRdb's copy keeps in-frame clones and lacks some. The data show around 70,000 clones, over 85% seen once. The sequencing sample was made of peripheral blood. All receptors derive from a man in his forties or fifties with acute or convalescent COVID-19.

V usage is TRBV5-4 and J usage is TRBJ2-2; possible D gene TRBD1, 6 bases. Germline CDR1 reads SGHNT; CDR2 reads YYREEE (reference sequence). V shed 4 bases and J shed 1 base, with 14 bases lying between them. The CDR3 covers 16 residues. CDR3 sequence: CASSENPGVNTGELFF. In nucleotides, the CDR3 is TGTGCCAGCAGCGAAAACCCAGGGGTGAACACCGGGGAGCTGTTTTTT.

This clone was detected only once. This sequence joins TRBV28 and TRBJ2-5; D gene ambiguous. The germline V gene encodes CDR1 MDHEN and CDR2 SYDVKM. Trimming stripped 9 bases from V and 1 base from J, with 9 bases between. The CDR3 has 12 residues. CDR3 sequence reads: CASSGFQETQYF. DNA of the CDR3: TGTGCCAGTTCGGGTTTCCAAGAGACCCAGTACTTC.